The clone carrying this T cell receptor beta chain was detected a few times. As yet, its antigen is unknown. These data come from a study of spatial heterogeneity in lung cancer. Regarding the study as a whole: In tumors, expanded intratumoral alpha and beta TCR counts tracked mutation counts.

Every individual TCR cDNA molecule carried its own unique molecular identifier, which allowed correction of PCR and sequencing errors. TCRdb reanalysed the 5' RACE reads using MiXCR and keeps one entry per CDR3 protein. The table shows 12,000 or so distinct CDR3 sequences, with approximately 4.8% occurring only once. The sample's time point: sample taken at primary tumor resection. Sequencing was performed on whole RNA extracted from tumor and nontumor lung tissue, or from frozen PBMC, and the material was left unsorted. This CDR3 contains 14 residues. Germline lookup yields CDR1 SGHRS and CDR2 YFSETQ. V was clipped by 2 bases and J by 5 bases, with 10 bases between them.

This receptor was identified in a male donor with early-stage non-small cell lung cancer. V and J are TRBV5-1 and TRBJ2-2; tentatively, D is TRBD2 (5 bases). The sequenced sample was lung tumor tissue, obtained at surgery. CDR3 sequence reads: CASSFAGTTGELFF. CDR3 DNA: TGCGCCAGCAGCTTTGCGGGCACGACCGGGGAGCTGTTTTTT.